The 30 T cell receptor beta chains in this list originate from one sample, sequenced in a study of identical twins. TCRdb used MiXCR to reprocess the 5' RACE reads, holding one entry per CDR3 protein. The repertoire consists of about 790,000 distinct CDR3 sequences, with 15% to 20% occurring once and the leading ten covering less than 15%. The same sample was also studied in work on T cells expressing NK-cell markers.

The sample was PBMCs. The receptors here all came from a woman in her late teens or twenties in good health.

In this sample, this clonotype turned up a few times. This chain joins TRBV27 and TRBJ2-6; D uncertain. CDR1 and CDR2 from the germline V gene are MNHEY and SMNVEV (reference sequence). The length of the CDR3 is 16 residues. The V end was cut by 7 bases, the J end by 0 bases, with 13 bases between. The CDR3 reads CASNPTLGSGANVLTF. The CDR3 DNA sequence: TGTGCCAGCAACCCAACGCTGGGCTCTGGGGCCAACGTCCTGACTTTC. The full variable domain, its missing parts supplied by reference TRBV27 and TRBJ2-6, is EAQVTQNPRYLITVTGKKLTVTCSQNMNHEYMSWYRQDPGLGLRQIYYSMNVEVTDKGDVPEGYKVSRKEKRNFPLILESPSPNQTSLYFCASNPTLGSGANVLTFGAGSRLTVL.

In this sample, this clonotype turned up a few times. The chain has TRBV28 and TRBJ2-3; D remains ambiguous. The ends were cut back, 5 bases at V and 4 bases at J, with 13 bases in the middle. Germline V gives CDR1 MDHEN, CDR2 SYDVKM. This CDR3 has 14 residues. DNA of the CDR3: TGTGCCAGCAGTGGCATCGTGAGTCCAGATACGCAGTATTTT. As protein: CASSGIVSPDTQYF.

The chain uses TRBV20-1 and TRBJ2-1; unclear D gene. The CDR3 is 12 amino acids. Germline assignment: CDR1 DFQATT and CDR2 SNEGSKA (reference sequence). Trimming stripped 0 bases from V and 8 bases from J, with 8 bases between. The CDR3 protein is CSARDPNDEQFF. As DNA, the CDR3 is TGCAGTGCTAGAGATCCCAACGATGAGCAGTTCTTC.

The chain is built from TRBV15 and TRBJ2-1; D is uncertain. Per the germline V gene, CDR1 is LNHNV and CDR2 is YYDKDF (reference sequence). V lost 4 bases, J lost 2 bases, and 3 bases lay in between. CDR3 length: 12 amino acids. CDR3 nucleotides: TGTGCCACCAGCATGACCTACAATGAGCAGTTCTTC. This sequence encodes CATSMTYNEQFF. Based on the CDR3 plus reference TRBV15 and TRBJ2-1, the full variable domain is DAMVIQNPRYQVTQFGKPVTLSCSQTLNHNVMYWYQQKSSQAPKLLFHYYDKDFNNEADTPDNFQSRRPNTSFCFLDIRSPGLGDTAMYLCATSMTYNEQFFGPGTRLTVL.

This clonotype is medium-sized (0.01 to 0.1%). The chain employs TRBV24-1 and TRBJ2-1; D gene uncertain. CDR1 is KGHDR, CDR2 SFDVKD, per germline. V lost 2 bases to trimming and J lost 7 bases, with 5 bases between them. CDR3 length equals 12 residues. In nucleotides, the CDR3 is TGTGCCACCAGTGATTCTAAAAATGAGCAGTTCTTC. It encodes CATSDSKNEQFF.

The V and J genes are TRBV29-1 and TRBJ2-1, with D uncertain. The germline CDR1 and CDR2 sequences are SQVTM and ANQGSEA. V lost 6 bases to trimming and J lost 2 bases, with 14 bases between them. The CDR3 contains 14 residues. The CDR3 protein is CSVPRAPAYNEQFF. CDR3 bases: TGCAGCGTCCCACGGGCCCCTGCCTACAATGAGCAGTTCTTC.

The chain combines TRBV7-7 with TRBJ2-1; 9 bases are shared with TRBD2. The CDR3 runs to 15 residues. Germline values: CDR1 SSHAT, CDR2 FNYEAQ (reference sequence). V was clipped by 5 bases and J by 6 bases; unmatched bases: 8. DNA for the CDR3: TGTGCCAGCAGCCCAGCGGGGGGAAGGGCCAATGAGCAGTTCTTC. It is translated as CASSPAGGRANEQFF.

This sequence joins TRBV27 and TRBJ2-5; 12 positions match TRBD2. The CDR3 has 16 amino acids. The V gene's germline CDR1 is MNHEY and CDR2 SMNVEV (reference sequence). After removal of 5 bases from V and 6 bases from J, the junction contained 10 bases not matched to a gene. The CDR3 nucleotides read TGTGCCAGCAGTAGACTAGCGGGAGAGGTGGGAAAGACCCAGTACTTC. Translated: CASSRLAGEVGKTQYF.

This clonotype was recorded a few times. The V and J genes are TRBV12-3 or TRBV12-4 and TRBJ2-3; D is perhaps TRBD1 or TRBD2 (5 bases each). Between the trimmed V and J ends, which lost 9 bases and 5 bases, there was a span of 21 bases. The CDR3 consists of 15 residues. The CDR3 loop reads CASQRDANPGDTQYF. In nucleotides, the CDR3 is TGTGCCAGTCAACGGGACGCCAATCCGGGAGATACGCAGTATTTT.

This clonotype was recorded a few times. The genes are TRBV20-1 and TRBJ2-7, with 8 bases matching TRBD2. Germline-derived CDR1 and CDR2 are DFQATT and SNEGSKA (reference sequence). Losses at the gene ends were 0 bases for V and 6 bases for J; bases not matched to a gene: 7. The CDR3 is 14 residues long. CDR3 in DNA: TGCAGTGCTAGAGATGGCGGGGGGCGCGGCGAGCAGTACTTC. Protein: CSARDGGGRGEQYF.

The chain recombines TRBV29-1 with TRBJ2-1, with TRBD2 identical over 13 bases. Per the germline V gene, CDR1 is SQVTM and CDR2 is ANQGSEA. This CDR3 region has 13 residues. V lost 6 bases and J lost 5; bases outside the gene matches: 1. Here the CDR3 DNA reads TGCAGCGTACTAGCGGGGGGGGACAATGAGCAGTTCTTC. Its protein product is CSVLAGGDNEQFF.

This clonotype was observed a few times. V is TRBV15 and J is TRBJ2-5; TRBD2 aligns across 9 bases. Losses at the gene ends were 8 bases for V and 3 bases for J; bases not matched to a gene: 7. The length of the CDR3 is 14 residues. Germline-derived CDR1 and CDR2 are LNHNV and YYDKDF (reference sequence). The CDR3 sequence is CATRLGGREETQYF. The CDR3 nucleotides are TGTGCCACCCGGCTAGGCGGGAGGGAAGAGACCCAGTACTTC.

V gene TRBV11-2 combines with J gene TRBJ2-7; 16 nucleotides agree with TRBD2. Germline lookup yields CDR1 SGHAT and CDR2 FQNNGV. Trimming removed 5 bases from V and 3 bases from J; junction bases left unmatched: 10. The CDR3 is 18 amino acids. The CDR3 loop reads CASSLVGTSGRAFYEQYF. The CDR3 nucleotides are TGTGCCAGCAGCCTGGTGGGGACTAGCGGGAGGGCCTTCTACGAGCAGTACTTC.

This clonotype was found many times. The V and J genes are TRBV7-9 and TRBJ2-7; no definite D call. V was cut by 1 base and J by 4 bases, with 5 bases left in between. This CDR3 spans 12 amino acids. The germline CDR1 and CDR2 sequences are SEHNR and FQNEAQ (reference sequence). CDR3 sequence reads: CASSLVVYEQYF. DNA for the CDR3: TGTGCCAGCAGCTTAGTTGTATACGAGCAGTACTTC.

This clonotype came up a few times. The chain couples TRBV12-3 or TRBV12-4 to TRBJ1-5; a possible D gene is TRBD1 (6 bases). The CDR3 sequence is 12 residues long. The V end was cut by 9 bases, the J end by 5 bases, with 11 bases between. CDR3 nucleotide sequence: TGTGCCAGTTCAGGGGTGGATCAGCCCCAGCATTTT. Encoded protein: CASSGVDQPQHF.

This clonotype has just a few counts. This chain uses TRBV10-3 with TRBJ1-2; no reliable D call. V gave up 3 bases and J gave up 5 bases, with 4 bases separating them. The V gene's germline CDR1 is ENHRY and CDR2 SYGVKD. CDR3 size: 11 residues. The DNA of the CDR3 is TGTGCCATCAGTGAAGATTATGGCTACACCTTC. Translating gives CAISEDYGYTF.

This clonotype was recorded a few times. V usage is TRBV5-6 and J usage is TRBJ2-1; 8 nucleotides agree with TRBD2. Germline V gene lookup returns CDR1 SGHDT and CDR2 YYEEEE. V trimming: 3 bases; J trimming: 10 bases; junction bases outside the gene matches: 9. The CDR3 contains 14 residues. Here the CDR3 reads CASSSVGGAEEQFF. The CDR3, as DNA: TGTGCCAGCAGCTCTGTCGGGGGGGCGGAGGAGCAGTTCTTC. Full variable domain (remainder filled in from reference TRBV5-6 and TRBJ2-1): DAGVTQSPTHLIKTRGQQVTLRCSPKSGHDTVSWYQQALGQGPQFIFQYYEEEERQRGNFPDRFSGHQFPNYSSELNVNALLLGDSALYLCASSSVGGAEEQFFGPGTRLTVL.

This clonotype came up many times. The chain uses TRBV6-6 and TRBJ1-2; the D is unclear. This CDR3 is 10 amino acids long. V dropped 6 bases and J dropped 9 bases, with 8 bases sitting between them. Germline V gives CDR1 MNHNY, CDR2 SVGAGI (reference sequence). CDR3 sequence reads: CASRSNSYTF. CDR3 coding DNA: TGTGCCAGCAGATCCAACAGCTACACCTTC.

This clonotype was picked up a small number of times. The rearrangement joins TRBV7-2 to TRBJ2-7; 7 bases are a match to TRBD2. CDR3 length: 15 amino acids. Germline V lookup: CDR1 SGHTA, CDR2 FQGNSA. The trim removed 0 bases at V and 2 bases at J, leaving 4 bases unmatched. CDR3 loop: CASSLAGTNTYEQYF. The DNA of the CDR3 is TGTGCCAGCAGCTTAGCGGGGACTAATACCTACGAGCAGTACTTC. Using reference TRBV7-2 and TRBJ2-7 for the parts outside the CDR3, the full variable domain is GAGVSQSPSNKVTEKGKDVELRCDPISGHTALYWYRQSLGQGLEFLIYFQGNSAPDKSGLPSDRFSAERTGGSVSTLTIQRTQQEDSAVYLCASSLAGTNTYEQYFGPGTRLTVT.

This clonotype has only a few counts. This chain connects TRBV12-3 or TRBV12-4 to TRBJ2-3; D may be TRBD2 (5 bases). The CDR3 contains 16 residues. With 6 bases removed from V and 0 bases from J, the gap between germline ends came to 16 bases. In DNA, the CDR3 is TGTGCCAGCAGCGCTCACCACCGGACTAGCACAGATACGCAGTATTTT. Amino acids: CASSAHHRTSTDTQYF.

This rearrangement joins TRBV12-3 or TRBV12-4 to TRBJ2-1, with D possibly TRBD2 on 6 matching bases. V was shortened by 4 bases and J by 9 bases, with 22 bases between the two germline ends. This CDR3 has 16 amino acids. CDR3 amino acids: CASSSLRRGVLSEQFF. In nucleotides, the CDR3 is TGTGCCAGCAGTTCCCTTCGGCGGGGTGTATTAAGTGAGCAGTTCTTC.

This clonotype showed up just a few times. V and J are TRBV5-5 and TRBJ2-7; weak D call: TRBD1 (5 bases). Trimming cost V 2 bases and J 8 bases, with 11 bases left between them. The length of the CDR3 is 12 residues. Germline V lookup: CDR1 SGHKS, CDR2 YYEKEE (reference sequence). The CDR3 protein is CASSLVGEKQYF. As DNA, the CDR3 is TGTGCCAGCAGCTTAGTAGGGGAAAAGCAGTACTTC.

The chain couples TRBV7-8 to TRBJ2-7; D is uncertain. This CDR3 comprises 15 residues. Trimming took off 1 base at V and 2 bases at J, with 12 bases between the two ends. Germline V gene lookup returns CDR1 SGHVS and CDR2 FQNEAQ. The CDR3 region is CASSLGRVGTYEQYF. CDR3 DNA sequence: TGTGCCAGCAGCTTAGGGCGAGTCGGAACCTACGAGCAGTACTTC.

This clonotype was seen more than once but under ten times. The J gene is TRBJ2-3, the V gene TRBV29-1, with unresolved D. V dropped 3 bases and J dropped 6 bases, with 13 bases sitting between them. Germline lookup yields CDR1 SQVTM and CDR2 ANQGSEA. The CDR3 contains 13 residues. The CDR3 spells CSVEVLAMDTQYF. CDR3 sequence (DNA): TGCAGCGTTGAGGTTTTGGCGATGGATACGCAGTATTTT.

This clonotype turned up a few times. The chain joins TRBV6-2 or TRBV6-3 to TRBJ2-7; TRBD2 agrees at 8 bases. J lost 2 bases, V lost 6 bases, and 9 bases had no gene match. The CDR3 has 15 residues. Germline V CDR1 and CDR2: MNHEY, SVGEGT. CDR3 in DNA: TGTGCCAGCAGCTCACCGGGACTAGGGACCTACGAGCAGTACTTC. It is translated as CASSSPGLGTYEQYF.

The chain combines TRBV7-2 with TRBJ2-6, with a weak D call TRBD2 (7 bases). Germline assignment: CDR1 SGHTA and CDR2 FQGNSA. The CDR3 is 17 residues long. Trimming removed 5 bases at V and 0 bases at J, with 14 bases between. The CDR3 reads CASSPRGLYSGANVLTF. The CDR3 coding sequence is TGTGCCAGCAGCCCGCGGGGGCTGTACTCTGGGGCCAACGTCCTGACTTTC.

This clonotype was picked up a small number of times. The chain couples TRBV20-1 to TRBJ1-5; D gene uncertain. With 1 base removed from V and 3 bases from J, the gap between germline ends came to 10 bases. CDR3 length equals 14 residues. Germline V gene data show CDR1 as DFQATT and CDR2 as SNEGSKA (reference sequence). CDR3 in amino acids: CSARAGRYNQPQHF. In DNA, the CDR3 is TGCAGTGCTAGAGCCGGGCGGTACAATCAGCCCCAGCATTTT.

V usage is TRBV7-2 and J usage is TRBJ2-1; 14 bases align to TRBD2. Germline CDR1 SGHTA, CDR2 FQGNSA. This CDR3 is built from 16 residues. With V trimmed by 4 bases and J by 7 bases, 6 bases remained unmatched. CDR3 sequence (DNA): TGTGCCAGCAGCTCGACTAGCGGGGGGGCGGGGAATGAGCAGTTCTTC. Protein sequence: CASSSTSGGAGNEQFF. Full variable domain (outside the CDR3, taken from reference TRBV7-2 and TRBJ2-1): GAGVSQSPSNKVTEKGKDVELRCDPISGHTALYWYRQSLGQGLEFLIYFQGNSAPDKSGLPSDRFSAERTGGSVSTLTIQRTQQEDSAVYLCASSSTSGGAGNEQFFGPGTRLTVL.

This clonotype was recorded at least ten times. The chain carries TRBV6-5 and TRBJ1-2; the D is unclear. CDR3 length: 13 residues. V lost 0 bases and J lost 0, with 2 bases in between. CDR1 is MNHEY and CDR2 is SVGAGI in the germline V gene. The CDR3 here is CASSYSSNYGYTF. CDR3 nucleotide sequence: TGTGCCAGCAGTTACTCGTCTAACTATGGCTACACCTTC.

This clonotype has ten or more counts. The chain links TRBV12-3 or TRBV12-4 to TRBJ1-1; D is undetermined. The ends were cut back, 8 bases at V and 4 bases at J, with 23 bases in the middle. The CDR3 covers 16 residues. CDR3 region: CASSGGPGDLGTEAFF. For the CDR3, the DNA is TGTGCCAGCTCCGGCGGCCCTGGGGATTTGGGCACTGAAGCTTTCTTT.